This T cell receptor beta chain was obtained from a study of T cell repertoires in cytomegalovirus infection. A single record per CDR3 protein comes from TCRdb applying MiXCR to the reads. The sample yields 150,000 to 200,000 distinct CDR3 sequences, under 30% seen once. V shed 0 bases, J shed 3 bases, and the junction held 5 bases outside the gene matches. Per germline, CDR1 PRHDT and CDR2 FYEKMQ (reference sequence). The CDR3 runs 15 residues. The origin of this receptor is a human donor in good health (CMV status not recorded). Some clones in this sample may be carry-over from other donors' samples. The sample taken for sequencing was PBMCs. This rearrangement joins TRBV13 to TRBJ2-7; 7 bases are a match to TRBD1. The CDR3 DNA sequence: TGTGCCAGCAGCTTAGGCCTAGGACAGGTCTACGAGCAGTACTTC. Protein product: CASSLGLGQVYEQYF.